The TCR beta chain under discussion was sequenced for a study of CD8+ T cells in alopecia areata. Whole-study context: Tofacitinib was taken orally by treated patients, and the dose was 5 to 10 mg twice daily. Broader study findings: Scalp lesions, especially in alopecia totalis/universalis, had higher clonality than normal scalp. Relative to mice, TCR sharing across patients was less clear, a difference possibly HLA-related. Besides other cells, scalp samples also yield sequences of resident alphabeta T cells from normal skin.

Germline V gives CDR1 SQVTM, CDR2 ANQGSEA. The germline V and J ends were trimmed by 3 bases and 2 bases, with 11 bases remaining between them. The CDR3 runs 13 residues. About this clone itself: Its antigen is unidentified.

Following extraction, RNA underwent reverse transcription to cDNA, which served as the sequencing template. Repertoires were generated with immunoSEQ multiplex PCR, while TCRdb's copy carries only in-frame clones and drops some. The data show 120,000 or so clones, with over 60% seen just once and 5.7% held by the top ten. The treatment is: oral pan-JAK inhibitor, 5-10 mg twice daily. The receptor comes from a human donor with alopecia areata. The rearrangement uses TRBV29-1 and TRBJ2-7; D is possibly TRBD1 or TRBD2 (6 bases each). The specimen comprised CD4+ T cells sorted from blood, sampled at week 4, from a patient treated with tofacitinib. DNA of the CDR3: TGCAGCGTTGACGGAGGGGGGACCTACGAGCAGTACTTC. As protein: CSVDGGGTYEQYF.